This T cell receptor beta chain was identified during a study of T cell responses to AZD1222 COVID-19 vaccine. Study-level results: Repertoires in all cases were sampled only once the peak T cell response had passed.

The repertoire was sequenced with immunoSEQ multiplex PCR; TCRdb's copy has only in-frame clones and lacks some. The table shows about 120,000 clones, with around 88% occurring only once. Germline loops: CDR1 SGHTA, CDR2 FQGNSA. The CDR3 has 15 amino acids. Trimming removed 1 base at V and 1 base at J, with 7 bases between. About this clone itself: Antigen unknown.

The sequence derives from an adult in good health. Sample: peripheral blood, taken on day 0 of AZD1222 vaccination. This chain uses TRBV7-2 with TRBJ1-4; no reliable D call. The CDR3 bases are TGTGCCAGCAGCTTAGTAGCGCGAACTAATGAAAAACTGTTTTTT. Protein product: CASSLVARTNEKLFF. Using reference TRBV7-2 and TRBJ1-4 for the parts outside the CDR3, the full variable domain is GAGVSQSPSNKVTEKGKDVELRCDPISGHTALYWYRQSLGQGLEFLIYFQGNSAPDKSGLPSDRFSAERTGGSVSTLTIQRTQQEDSAVYLCASSLVARTNEKLFFGSGTQLSVL.